Below, 18 T cell receptor beta chains from the same sample are listed, as sequenced in a study of vaccination and CD4 T cells after COVID-19. Their recognized antigens are unknown. Sequenced with the Oncomine TCR Beta short-read assay was DNA taken from cultured CD4+ T cells. TCRdb re-called the PCR reads with MiXCR, one entry per CDR3 protein. The table lists 9,500 to 15,000 distinct CDR3 sequences, 50% of them singletons. Treatment denoted: approximately 9-day PBMC culture with coronavirus spike peptide pools or control peptides (ViraFEST assay). Material for sequencing was CD4+ T cells from blood, cultured in vitro. These receptors originate from a human donor who had recovered from COVID-19.

CDR3 DNA: TGTGCCAGTAGTGGTCTGTCCAGCAATCAGCCCCAGCATTTT. It codes for CASSGLSSNQPQHF. This chain links TRBV19 with TRBJ1-5; D call uncertain. Germline V lookup: CDR1 LNHDA, CDR2 SQIVND (reference sequence). The CDR3 totals 14 residues. The V gene lost 5 bases and the J gene lost 1 base, with 9 bases spanning the gap.

This clonotype was counted a few times. The V gene is TRBV6-2 or TRBV6-3, the J gene TRBJ1-1; D not resolved. The CDR3 sequence is 15 residues long. Germline-derived CDR1 and CDR2 are MNHEY and SVGEGT. Trimming shortened V by 8 bases and J by 0 bases, and 16 bases separated the two germline ends. The CDR3 reads CASQRGTEMNTEAFF. In nucleotides, the CDR3 is TGTGCCAGCCAGCGGGGAACAGAGATGAACACTGAAGCTTTCTTT.

This clonotype was counted a few times. The J gene is TRBJ2-7, the V gene TRBV15, with TRBD1 identical over 7 bases. The CDR3 is 13 residues long. The V and J ends lost 2 bases and 5 bases, in that order; junction bases with no gene match: 3. Germline lookup yields CDR1 LNHNV and CDR2 YYDKDF (reference sequence). The CDR3 loop reads CATSRPDRHEQYF. The CDR3 coding sequence is TGTGCCACCAGCAGACCGGACAGGCACGAGCAGTACTTC.

The chain's CDR3 is CASSLLFNEGGTQYF. CDR3 coding DNA: TGTGCCAGCAGTTTGCTTTTCAACGAGGGGGGGACCCAGTACTTC. The chain uses TRBV6-5 and TRBJ2-5; either TRBD1 or TRBD2 may supply D (6 bases each). The ends were cut back, 4 bases at V and 7 bases at J, with 19 bases in the middle. Germline V gene sequence: CDR1 MNHEY, CDR2 SVGAGI. The CDR3 sequence is 15 residues long.

The table lists this clonotype with a few counts. This chain links TRBV6-1 with TRBJ1-2; 9 nucleotides agree with TRBD1. With V trimmed by 5 bases and J by 1 base, 5 bases remained unmatched. Germline values: CDR1 MNHNS, CDR2 SASEGT. The CDR3 sequence is 15 residues long. In nucleotides, the CDR3 is TGTGCCAGCAGTCTGACAGGGGGAGTTAACTATGGCTACACCTTC. Translated, it gives CASSLTGGVNYGYTF.

By share of the sample, this clonotype is large. The rearrangement links TRBV12-3 or TRBV12-4 to TRBJ2-2; D uncertain. This CDR3 has 12 residues. V was clipped by 3 bases and J by 6 bases, with 5 bases between them. CDR3 amino acids: CASSFMAGELFF. CDR3 bases: TGTGCCAGCAGTTTTATGGCCGGGGAGCTGTTTTTT.

The chain couples TRBV29-1 to TRBJ1-1; D gene uncertain. This CDR3 has 12 residues. The V end was cut by 4 bases, the J end by 1 base, with 7 bases between. From germline, CDR1 is SQVTM and CDR2 ANQGSEA. CDR3: CSVGTRNTEAFF. The CDR3 DNA is TGCAGCGTTGGGACGCGGAACACTGAAGCTTTCTTT.

The chain uses TRBV20-1 and TRBJ1-1, with D possibly matching TRBD1 (5 bases). In germline, CDR1 is DFQATT, CDR2 SNEGSKA (reference sequence). Trimming removed 5 bases from V and 4 bases from J, with 14 bases in between. The CDR3 has 13 residues. CDR3 residues: CSAYRGPGTEAFF. The CDR3, as DNA: TGCAGTGCTTACCGGGGACCGGGCACTGAAGCTTTCTTT.

The V and J genes are TRBV2 and TRBJ1-1; D possibly corresponds to TRBD1 (5 bases). V shed 7 bases and J shed 3 bases, with 12 bases lying between them. CDR1 and CDR2 (germline): SNHLY, FYNNEI. The CDR3 loop spans 13 amino acids. The CDR3 DNA sequence: TGTGCCAGCAACCATGGGGGGGACACTGAAGCTTTCTTT. Its translation is CASNHGGDTEAFF.

The V call is TRBV10-3, the J call TRBJ1-2; D unclear. There are 15 residues in the CDR3. The V and J ends lost 4 bases and 3 bases respectively, with 15 bases between them. Germline V lookup: CDR1 ENHRY, CDR2 SYGVKD. The CDR3 coding sequence is TGTGCCATCAGTGCCGTGGACCGGCCTGACTATGGCTACACCTTC. Amino acid sequence: CAISAVDRPDYGYTF.

This clonotype was found a few times. V and J are TRBV6-1 and TRBJ1-1, with 7 bases that match TRBD1. CDR3 length: 14 amino acids. CDR1 and CDR2 (germline): MNHNS, SASEGT. Losses at the gene ends were 5 bases for V and 3 bases for J; bases not matched to a gene: 6. The CDR3 nucleotides read TGTGCCAGCAGTAAACTGCAGGGGGACACTGAAGCTTTCTTT. It codes for CASSKLQGDTEAFF.

The rearrangement links TRBV20-1 to TRBJ1-3, with unresolved D. The V and J ends lost 4 bases and 0 bases respectively, with 10 bases between them. CDR3 length: 14 residues. Germline V gene sequence: CDR1 DFQATT, CDR2 SNEGSKA (reference sequence). The CDR3 DNA is TGCAGTGCTAATTATGACAACTCTGGAAACACCATATATTTT. The encoded protein is CSANYDNSGNTIYF.

A few counts support this clonotype. The V and J genes are TRBV11-1 and TRBJ2-2; D perhaps matches TRBD1 (5 bases). The CDR3 is made up of 13 amino acids. The V gene lost 1 base and the J gene lost 9 bases, with 9 bases spanning the gap. CDR1 is SGHAT and CDR2 is FQDESV in the germline V gene (reference sequence). Here the CDR3 DNA reads TGTGCCAGCAGCTTAGAGTGGGGCAGGGAGCTGTTTTTT. This gives the protein CASSLEWGRELFF.

This clonotype occurred a few times. The chain carries TRBV6-2 or TRBV6-3 and TRBJ1-5; unclear D gene. Germline assignment: CDR1 MNHEY and CDR2 SVGEGT. This CDR3 is 12 amino acids long. The germline V and J ends were trimmed by 7 bases and 3 bases, with 7 bases remaining between them. CDR3 sequence: CASKLANQPQHF. CDR3 coding DNA: TGTGCCAGCAAGTTGGCCAATCAGCCCCAGCATTTT.

The chain carries TRBV4-2 and TRBJ2-3, with a tentative D call TRBD2 (6 bases). Trimming shortened V by 1 base and J by 3 bases, and 11 bases separated the two germline ends. CDR3 length: 15 amino acids. CDR1 LGHNA and CDR2 YNFKEQ come from the germline V gene. The CDR3 region has the DNA TGTGCCAGCAGCCAAGCGGGACTTTTAACAGATACGCAGTATTTT. This codes for CASSQAGLLTDTQYF.

The J gene is TRBJ2-5, the V gene TRBV5-1, with D possibly being TRBD2 (6 bases). The CDR3 covers 15 residues. CDR1 is SGHRS and CDR2 is YFSETQ in the germline V gene. V lost 2 bases and J 2 bases, leaving 13 bases between the germline ends. The CDR3 nucleotides are TGCGCCAGCAGCTTCAACCCCGGGACTCAAGAGACCCAGTACTTC. Translating gives CASSFNPGTQETQYF.

This chain connects TRBV7-3 to TRBJ2-3, with D perhaps matching TRBD2 (6 bases). CDR1 SGHTA and CDR2 FQGTGA come from the germline V gene. The CDR3 spans 15 residues. With 6 bases removed from V and 3 bases from J, the gap between germline ends came to 16 bases. The CDR3 protein is CASSPGGARTDTQYF. The CDR3 nucleotides read TGTGCCAGCAGTCCTGGCGGGGCTAGAACAGATACGCAGTATTTT.

The chain has TRBV7-9 and TRBJ1-3; D call uncertain. This CDR3 is built from 12 residues. The germline V and J ends were trimmed by 5 bases and 8 bases, with 10 bases remaining between them. The germline gives CDR1 SEHNR, CDR2 FQNEAQ (reference sequence). The CDR3 here is CASSPGSYTIYF. CDR3 nucleotide sequence: TGTGCCAGCAGCCCGGGGTCGTACACCATATATTTT.